These 9 T cell receptor beta chains came from one sample sequenced in a study of blood T cells in healthy people across ages. A second PCR, run for roughly 7 to 11 cycles, used a sample-barcoded 5' primer plus a J-beta primer mix. TCRdb reprocessed the 5' RACE reads with MiXCR, giving one entry per CDR3 protein. The sample carries about 1.1 million distinct CDR3 sequences, less than 45% recorded once. Sequencing used blood. These receptors all stem from a young man in good health.

The rearrangement uses TRBV4-3 and TRBJ1-4; D is unclear. The germline V gene has CDR1 LGHNA and CDR2 YSLEER. The CDR3 totals 17 residues. Trimming left V 1 base short and J 0 bases short, with 12 bases between. The CDR3 protein is CASSQGPVGATNEKLFF. The CDR3 DNA follows: TGCGCCAGCAGCCAAGGCCCAGTCGGAGCAACTAATGAAAAACTGTTTTTT.

The V and J genes are TRBV9 and TRBJ1-4; unclear D gene. V lost 3 bases and J lost 7, with 10 bases in between. Germline CDR1 and CDR2: SGDLS and YYNGEE. This CDR3 has 13 amino acids. The CDR3 DNA is TGTGCCAGCAGCGCGAGACCGTTTGAAAAACTGTTTTTT. As protein: CASSARPFEKLFF.

The chain recombines TRBV29-1 with TRBJ2-2; D not resolved. Germline V CDR1 and CDR2: SQVTM, ANQGSEA. V was clipped by 4 bases and J by 0 bases, with 12 bases between them. The CDR3 length is 15 residues. CDR3 sequence reads: CSVAGVNTNTGELFF. CDR3 bases: TGCAGCGTTGCTGGCGTCAACACGAACACCGGGGAGCTGTTTTTT.

This clonotype was found a few times. The chain employs TRBV12-3 or TRBV12-4 and TRBJ1-1, with D possibly TRBD1 on 5 matching bases. V lost 1 base and J 5 bases, leaving 14 bases between the germline ends. The CDR3 is 15 residues long. The CDR3: CASSLGVQGGTEAFF. The CDR3 nucleotides are TGTGCCAGCAGTTTAGGTGTGCAGGGTGGTACTGAAGCTTTCTTT.

This rearrangement joins TRBV2 to TRBJ1-6, with TRBD1 matching 11 bases. The CDR3 consists of 16 residues. V shed 4 bases and J 5 bases; nucleotides not matched to a gene: 4. CDR1 and CDR2 (germline): SNHLY, FYNNEI. The chain's CDR3 is CASSGRDRGDNSPLHF. CDR3 sequence (DNA): TGTGCCAGCAGTGGTCGGGACAGGGGGGATAATTCACCCCTCCACTTT. Combining the CDR3 with reference TRBV2 and TRBJ1-6 gives the whole variable domain EPEVTQTPSHQVTQMGQEVILRCVPISNHLYFYWYRQILGQKVEFLVSFYNNEISEKSEIFDDQFSVERPDGSNFTLKIRSTKLEDSAMYFCASSGRDRGDNSPLHFGNGTRLTVT.

This clonotype was seen only a few times. The chain uses TRBV3-1 and TRBJ2-1, with 8 positions matching TRBD2. V shed 4 bases, J shed 3 bases, and the junction held 8 bases outside the gene matches. The length of the CDR3 is 16 residues. Germline V CDR1 and CDR2: LGHDT, YNNKEL (reference sequence). CDR3: CASSPSGGVIYNEQFF. Written as DNA, the CDR3 is TGTGCCAGCAGCCCGAGCGGGGGAGTAATCTACAATGAGCAGTTCTTC.

This clonotype has a handful of counts. This chain uses TRBV11-1 with TRBJ1-1; tentatively, D is TRBD1 (5 bases). Per germline, CDR1 SGHAT and CDR2 FQDESV (reference sequence). The length of the CDR3 is 18 residues. Trimming removed 2 bases at V and 5 bases at J, with 24 bases between. CDR3 residues: CASSLRERGRRSGTEAFF. The CDR3 region has the DNA TGTGCCAGCAGCTTACGGGAGAGGGGCCGCCGGTCAGGGACTGAAGCTTTCTTT. Drawing the rest from reference TRBV11-1 and TRBJ1-1, the complete variable domain is EAEVAQSPRYKITEKSQAVAFWCDPISGHATLYWYRQILGQGPELLVQFQDESVVDDSQLPKDRFSAERLKGVDSTLKIQPAELGDSAMYLCASSLRERGRRSGTEAFFGQGTRLTVV.

The rearrangement links TRBV4-2 to TRBJ2-3; D gene unclear. Trimming stripped 0 bases from V and 4 bases from J, with 17 bases between. CDR1 and CDR2 from the germline V gene are LGHNA and YNFKEQ. This CDR3 is built from 17 residues. The chain's CDR3 is CASSQDGRVVVPDTQYF. The DNA for the CDR3 is TGTGCCAGCAGCCAAGATGGTCGGGTGGTTGTACCAGATACGCAGTATTTT.

This clonotype was recorded only once. The chain combines TRBV6-5 with TRBJ1-6; D unresolved. Per germline, CDR1 MNHEY and CDR2 SVGAGI. V was trimmed by 5 bases and J by 10 bases, leaving 9 bases between them. This CDR3 spans 12 amino acids. CDR3 DNA sequence: TGTGCCAGCAGTCGGGGATACTCACCCCTCCACTTT. Amino acids: CASSRGYSPLHF.